Sequencing of this T cell receptor beta chain was carried out in a study of T cell responses to AZD1222 COVID-19 vaccine. Measured with immunoSEQ multiplex PCR; TCRdb has only the in-frame clones, and not every one. The data show 90,000 to 150,000 clones, with roughly 90% seen just once and 4.5% held by the top ten. The germline CDR1 and CDR2 sequences are LGHNA and YSLEER. The CDR3 is 18 residues long. V shed 0 bases and J 4 bases; nucleotides not matched to a gene: 13. Notes on the study in general: The CD4 TCRs associated with vaccination extended across spike and predominated at 160-218 and 743-854. Seropositivity was recorded at baseline in only 6 or 7 AZD1222 recipients. Of spike-specific TCRs, nearly half reportedly target regions left unmutated in variants.

Turning to this clone: Its antigen is as yet unknown.

The TCR comes from an adult in good health. The V gene is TRBV4-3, the J gene TRBJ2-7; the match to TRBD2 covers 9 bases. The sample in question was peripheral blood, obtained on day 0 of AZD1222 vaccination. CDR3 nucleotides: TGCGCCAGCAGCCAAGATACGGGGGGGCTAGCGGGAATTTACGAGCAGTACTTC. Amino acids: CASSQDTGGLAGIYEQYF.